This T cell receptor (beta chain) was obtained from a study of blood T cell repertoires in COVID-19. Libraries were prepared by immunoSEQ multiplex PCR; TCRdb keeps only in-frame clonotypes and omits some of them. The top ten hold under 2% of the sample, which has over 200,000 clones, about 84% seen once. Membership in each cohort depended on participant-reported clinical history. The recovered donors of Cohort 3 showed two negative PCRs, clearance, or symptom resolution. With 5 bases removed from V and 7 bases from J, the gap between germline ends came to 19 bases. This CDR3 has 15 amino acids. Germline values: CDR1 LGHNT, CDR2 FRNRAP.

The chain has TRBV12-5 and TRBJ2-3; D may be TRBD1 (6 bases). The sequence was collected from a man in his 60s who had recovered from COVID-19. Sequenced input: PBMCs or T cells enriched from blood (not recorded which). The CDR3 DNA reads as TGTGCTAGTGGTCAGGGTATGGGGGCCCGGAATACGCAGTATTTT. It translates to CASGQGMGARNTQYF.